Detailed here is one T cell receptor beta chain. This sample is drawn from a study of T cells in Graves' hyperthyroidism and ophthalmopathy. The TCR beta CDR3 regions underwent amplification using RNA transcripts as the source. In the first-round RT-PCR of the TCR CDR3, the HTBI primer set was used. Via MiXCR, TCRdb re-called the multiplex PCR reads, giving one row per CDR3 protein. The data show a few hundred thousand distinct CDR3 sequences, approximately 25% seen once. Trimming took 8 bases from V and 0 from J, leaving 7 bases between them. The CDR3 runs to 13 residues. The specimen sequenced was blood. J is TRBJ2-2 and V is TRBV12-3 or TRBV12-4; D remains ambiguous. The clonotype comes from a man aged 45-60 years with Graves' hyperthyroidism. The DNA of the CDR3 is TGTGCCAGCCTTCCCGCGAACACCGGGGAGCTGTTTTTT. Residues: CASLPANTGELFF.